This T cell receptor (beta chain) is drawn from a study of blood T cell repertoires in COVID-19. The data were produced by immunoSEQ multiplex PCR, yet TCRdb's version contains in-frame clones alone and is incomplete. In the table there are approximately 240,000 clones, about 88% of which are singletons. The CDR3 covers 13 residues. The V end lost 3 bases, the J end lost 1 base, and 6 bases lay between the germline ends. Germline values: CDR1 SQVTM, CDR2 ANQGSEA. Material for sequencing was peripheral blood. The chain recombines TRBV29-1 with TRBJ2-2; D is ambiguous. This TCR came from a middle-aged woman who had recovered from COVID-19. The CDR3, as DNA: TGCAGCGTTGAGGCAGGGAACACCGGGGAGCTGTTTTTT. Translation: CSVEAGNTGELFF.